This TCR beta chain was observed in a study of shared clonotypes between healthy human individuals. Study summary: The cohort had two women and a few men, ages 18 to 49. The study's findings and limits: Rarefaction demonstrated incomplete sorted-subset sequencing despite large depth. A generally larger estimated richness was seen in naive subsets than in memory subsets.

Remarks on this clone: Its antigen is not known. Compared with germline, one end of the junction differs, possibly owing to a read error.

CDR3 length: 16 residues. The V gene's germline CDR1 is SSHAT and CDR2 FNYEAQ (reference sequence). Sequencing used immunoSEQ multiplex PCR; TCRdb keeps in-frame clones, though not all of them. The top ten clones hold more than 0.1% of a sample with 2 million to 2.5 million clones, 85% to 95% of them seen once. The genes are TRBV7-7 and TRBJ2-5, with D hard to call. Sequenced input: naive CD4+ T cells sorted from blood. Specified subset: CD45RA+ positively selected. The receptor's source is a man younger than 35 in good health. This chain's CDR3 is CASSSGLRQNQETQYF. The DNA for the CDR3 is TGTGCTAGCAGCTCTGGCCTCAGGCAGAACCAAGAGACCCAGTACTTC.